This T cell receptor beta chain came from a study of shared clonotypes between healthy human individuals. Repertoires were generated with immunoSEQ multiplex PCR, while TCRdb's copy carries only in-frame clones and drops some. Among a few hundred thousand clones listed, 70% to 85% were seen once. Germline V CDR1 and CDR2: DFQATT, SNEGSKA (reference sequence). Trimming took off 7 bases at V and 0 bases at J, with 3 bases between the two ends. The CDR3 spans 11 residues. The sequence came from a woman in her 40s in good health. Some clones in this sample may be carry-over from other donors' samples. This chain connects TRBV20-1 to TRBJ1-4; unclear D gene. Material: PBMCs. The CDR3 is CSGTTNEKLFF. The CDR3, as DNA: TGCAGTGGCACAACTAATGAAAAACTGTTTTTT.